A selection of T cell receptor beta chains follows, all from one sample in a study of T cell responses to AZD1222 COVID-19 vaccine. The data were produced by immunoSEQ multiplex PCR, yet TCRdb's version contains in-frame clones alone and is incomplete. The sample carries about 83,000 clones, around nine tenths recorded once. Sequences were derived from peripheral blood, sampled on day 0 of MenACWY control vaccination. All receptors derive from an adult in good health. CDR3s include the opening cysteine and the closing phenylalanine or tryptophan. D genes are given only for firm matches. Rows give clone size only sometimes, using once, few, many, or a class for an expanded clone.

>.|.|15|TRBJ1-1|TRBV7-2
TGTGCCAGCAGCCCAGAGGTCGGAAGGGACACTGAAGCTTTCTTT
CASSPEVGRDTEAFF
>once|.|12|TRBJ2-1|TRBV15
TGTGCCACCAGTAATCGGGAGAGTGAGCAGTTCTTC
CATSNRESEQFF
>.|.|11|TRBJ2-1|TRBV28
TGTGCCAGCAGTTTCAGGGGAACGGGGTTCTTC
CASSFRGTGFF
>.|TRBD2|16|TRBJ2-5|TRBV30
TGTGCCTGGAGTGGCGGTGGGGCGGGAGTAACAGAGACCCAGTACTTC
CAWSGGGAGVTETQYF
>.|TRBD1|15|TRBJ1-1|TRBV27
TGTGCCAGCAGTTTATACACAGGGGAGGGGACTGAAGCTTTCTTT
CASSLYTGEGTEAFF
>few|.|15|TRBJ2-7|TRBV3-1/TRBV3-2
TGTGCCAGCAGCCAAGACCATGGACAGCCCTACGAGCAGTACTTC
CASSQDHGQPYEQYF
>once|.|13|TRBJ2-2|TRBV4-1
TGCGCCAGCAGCGGCGCGAACACCGGGGAGCTGTTTTTT
CASSGANTGELFF
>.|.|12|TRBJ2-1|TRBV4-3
TGCGCCAGCAGCCGAGTACAGGATGAGCAGTTCTTC
CASSRVQDEQFF
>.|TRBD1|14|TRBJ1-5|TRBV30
TGTGCCTGGTCTCGGTACAGGGGTGATCAGCCCCAGCATTTT
CAWSRYRGDQPQHF
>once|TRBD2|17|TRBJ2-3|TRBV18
TGTGCCAGCTCACCCCTAATAGCGGGATCTAGCACAGATACGCAGTATTTT
CASSPLIAGSSTDTQYF
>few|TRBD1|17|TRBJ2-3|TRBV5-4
TGTGCCAGCAGGACAGGGGGCGAGCGGAGGGACCGTGCGTCGCAGTATTTT
CASRTGGERRDRASQYF
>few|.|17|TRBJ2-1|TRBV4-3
TGCGCCAGCAGCCAAGAAGCGCTGGCGGGCTCCTACAATGAGCAGTTCTTC
CASSQEALAGSYNEQFF
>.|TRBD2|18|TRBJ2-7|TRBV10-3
TGTGCCATCAGTGAGTCGAAGCCTAGCGGGAGCCACGGGGGCGAGCAGTACTTC
CAISESKPSGSHGGEQYF
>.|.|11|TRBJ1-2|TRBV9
TGTAGGGCATCGGTGAAGGATGGCTACACCTTC
CRASVKDGYTF
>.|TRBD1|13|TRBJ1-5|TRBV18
TGTGCCAGCTCACCCCAGGGGGATCAGCCCCAGCATTTT
CASSPQGDQPQHF
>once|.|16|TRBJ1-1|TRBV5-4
TGTGCCAGCAGCCCCACGGTCCGGGGCGCGGGAACTGAAGCTTTCTTT
CASSPTVRGAGTEAFF
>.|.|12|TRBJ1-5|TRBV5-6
TGTGCCAGCAGCTTAGGGCACCAGCCCCAGCATTTT
CASSLGHQPQHF
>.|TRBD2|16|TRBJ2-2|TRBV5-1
TGCGCCAGCAGCAGAACTAGCGGTCCGAACACCGGGGAGCTGTTTTTT
CASSRTSGPNTGELFF
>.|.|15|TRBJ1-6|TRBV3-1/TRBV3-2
TGTGCCAGCAGCCAGTCGACAGGAGGGAATTCACCCCTCCACTTT
CASSQSTGGNSPLHF
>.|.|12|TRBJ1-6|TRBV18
TGTGCCAGCTCAGGGGATAATTCACCCCTCCACTTT
CASSGDNSPLHF
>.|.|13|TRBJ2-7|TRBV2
TGTGCCAGCAGTGAAAATCCATCCTACGAGCAGTACTTC
CASSENPSYEQYF
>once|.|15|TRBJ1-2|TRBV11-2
TGTGCCAGCAGCCCCCCCGGGGGAGGGAACTATGGCTACACCTTC
CASSPPGGGNYGYTF
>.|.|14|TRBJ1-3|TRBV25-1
TGTGCCAGCAGGGACGGCCACTCTGGAAACACCATATATTTT
CASRDGHSGNTIYF
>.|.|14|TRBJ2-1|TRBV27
TGTGCCAGCAAACAGACCGGACTTCCTAATGAGCAGTTCTTC
CASKQTGLPNEQFF
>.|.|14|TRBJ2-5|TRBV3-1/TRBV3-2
TGTGCCAGCAGCCTAATACTCGCCTGGGAGACCCAGTACTTC
CASSLILAWETQYF
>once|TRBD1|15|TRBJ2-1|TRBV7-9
TGTGCCAGCAGCTCCCCACAGGGGGCGGTGGATGAGCAGTTCTTC
CASSSPQGAVDEQFF
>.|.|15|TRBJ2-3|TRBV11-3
TGTGCCAGCAGCTTAGGTCGCCTCACAGGGGATACGCAGTATTTT
CASSLGRLTGDTQYF
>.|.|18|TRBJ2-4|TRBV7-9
TGTGCCAGCAGCTTAGTAACAGGGTCTCGAACGGCCAAAAACATTCAGTACTTC
CASSLVTGSRTAKNIQYF
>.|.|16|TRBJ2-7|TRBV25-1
TGTGCCAGCAGTGACCTGTGGACAGCGAGCTCCTACGAGCAGTACTTC
CASSDLWTASSYEQYF
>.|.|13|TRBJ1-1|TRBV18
TGTGCCAGCTCACCGGGGTTGAACACTGAAGCTTTCTTT
CASSPGLNTEAFF
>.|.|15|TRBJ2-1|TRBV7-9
TGTGCCAGCAGCCCCAGATCATGGGCCTACAATGAGCAGTTCTTC
CASSPRSWAYNEQFF
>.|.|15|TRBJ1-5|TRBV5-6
TGTGCCAGCAGCATTGGGGGGGGGCAGTTCCAGCCCCAGCATTTT
CASSIGGGQFQPQHF
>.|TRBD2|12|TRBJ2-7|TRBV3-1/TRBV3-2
TGTGCCAGCAGCCAAGTTGCGGGAGGGCAGTACTTC
CASSQVAGGQYF
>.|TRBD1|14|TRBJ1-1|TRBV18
TGTGCCAGCTCACCCGACAGGGAGAACACTGAAGCTTTCTTT
CASSPDRENTEAFF
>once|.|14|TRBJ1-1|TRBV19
TGTGCCACCACACCGGGGCCCGGGAACACTGAAGCTTTCTTT
CATTPGPGNTEAFF
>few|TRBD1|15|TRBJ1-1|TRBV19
TGTGCCAGTAGTTCTCCAGGGGGAGTGAACACTGAAGCTTTCTTT
CASSSPGGVNTEAFF
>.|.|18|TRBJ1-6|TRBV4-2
TGTGCCAGCAGCCAAGATCGTCCCGACTGGCCCTATAATTCACCCCTCCACTTT
CASSQDRPDWPYNSPLHF
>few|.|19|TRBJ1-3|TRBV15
TGTGCCACCAGCAGAGATGGTGGGGGGAGTGGAGGAAATGGGAACACCATATATTTT
CATSRDGGGSGGNGNTIYF
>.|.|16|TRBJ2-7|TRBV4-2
TGTGCCAGCAGCCAAGGAGGGACTGACGCCCTTTACGAGCAGTACTTC
CASSQGGTDALYEQYF
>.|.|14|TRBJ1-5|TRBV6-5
TGTGCCAGCAGTTACGAGAGGGATCATCAGCCCCAGCATTTT
CASSYERDHQPQHF
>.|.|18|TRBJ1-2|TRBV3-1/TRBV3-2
TGTGCCAGCAGCCAGGGACGTGGACTTCCTCCGGGGTCCTATGGCTACACCTTC
CASSQGRGLPPGSYGYTF
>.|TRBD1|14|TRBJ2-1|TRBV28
TGTGCCAGCAGTTCAGTCAGACCGGGACAGGAGCAGTTCTTC
CASSSVRPGQEQFF
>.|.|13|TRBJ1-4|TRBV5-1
TGCGCCAGCAGCTTGGCCTCGGGGGAAAAACTGTTTTTT
CASSLASGEKLFF
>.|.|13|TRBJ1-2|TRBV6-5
TGTGCCAGCAGTCGAGACGGGTTATATGGCTACACCTTC
CASSRDGLYGYTF
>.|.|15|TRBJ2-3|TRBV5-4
TGTGCCAGCAGCTCAAACAGCGCATTCACAGATACGCAGTATTTT
CASSSNSAFTDTQYF
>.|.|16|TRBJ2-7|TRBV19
TGTGCCAGTAGTCCCGGGTGGGGAGTATTGTCCTACGAGCAGTACTTC
CASSPGWGVLSYEQYF
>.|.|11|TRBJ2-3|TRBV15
TGTGCCACCAGCAGCACAGATACGCAGTATTTT
CATSSTDTQYF
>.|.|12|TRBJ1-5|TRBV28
TGTGCCAGCAAGGCGGGGGGATTACCCCAGCATTTT
CASKAGGLPQHF
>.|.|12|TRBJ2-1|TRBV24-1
TGTGCCACCAGTGATTCGGTGAGGGAGCAGTTCTTC
CATSDSVREQFF
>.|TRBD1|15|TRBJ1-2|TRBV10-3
TGTGCCATCAGTGATCGGCAGGGGGCGAACTATGGCTACACCTTC
CAISDRQGANYGYTF
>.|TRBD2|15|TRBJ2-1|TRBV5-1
TGCGCCAGCAGCGACCTAGCGGGAGAAGGGAATGAGCAGTTCTTC
CASSDLAGEGNEQFF
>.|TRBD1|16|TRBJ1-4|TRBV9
TGTGCCAGCAGCCCAAGCCCGGGACAGGGTAATGAAAAACTGTTTTTT
CASSPSPGQGNEKLFF
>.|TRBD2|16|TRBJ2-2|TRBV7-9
TGTGCCAGCAGCTTAGGAGGACTAGCGCGCGCCGGGGAGCTGTTTTTT
CASSLGGLARAGELFF
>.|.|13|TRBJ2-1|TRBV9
TGTGCCAGCAGCGCCTCCGGACAGAATGAGCAGTTCTTC
CASSASGQNEQFF
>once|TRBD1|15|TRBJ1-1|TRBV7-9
TGTGCCAGCAGCCCCCAGGGGGAGATGAACACTGAAGCTTTCTTT
CASSPQGEMNTEAFF
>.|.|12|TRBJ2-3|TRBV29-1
TGCAGCGTTGAAGGGGGTACAGATACGCAGTATTTT
CSVEGGTDTQYF
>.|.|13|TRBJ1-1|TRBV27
TGTGCCAGCAGTCCCAGGGAAAACACTGAAGCTTTCTTT
CASSPRENTEAFF
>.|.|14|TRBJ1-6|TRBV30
TGTGCCTGGAGTACCTCTAGGGCTAATTCACCCCTCCACTTT
CAWSTSRANSPLHF